Ten or more counts support the clone carrying this T cell receptor (beta chain). Its antigen is currently unknown. This CDR3 has 14 amino acids. V shed 2 bases and J 8 bases; nucleotides not matched to a gene: 6. CDR1 is ENHRY and CDR2 is SYGVKD in the germline V gene. TCR beta CDR3 regions were amplified from RNA transcripts. First-round RT-PCR of the TCR CDR3 relied on the HTBI primer set. A single record per CDR3 protein comes from TCRdb applying MiXCR to the multiplex PCR reads. The top ten hold 12% of the sample, which has fewer than 750,000 distinct CDR3 sequences, about 15% seen once. The data are from a study of T cells in Graves' hyperthyroidism and ophthalmopathy. Study-level results: By a 13 V-J model, ophthalmopathy was set apart from stable hyperthyroidism.

Patients affected by ophthalmopathy presented a Clinical Activity Score of at least 3, a NOSPECS grade of at least 4, and disease duration below 3 months. Patients were excluded because of uncontrolled infection, other autoimmune disease, pregnancy or lactation. Diagnosis relied on clinical symptoms, serum thyroxine and TRAb, thyroid ultrasound and orbital computed tomography. The chain is built from TRBV10-3 and TRBJ2-1, with 7 nucleotides matching TRBD1. The TCR was taken from a woman between 50 and 59 years old with Graves' ophthalmopathy. The specimen was blood. In DNA form, the CDR3 reads TGTGCCATCAGTGAGACAGGACAGGACTATGAGCAGTTCTTC. The encoded protein is CAISETGQDYEQFF.